The 31 T cell receptor beta chains listed next were all sequenced from one sample in a study of T cells in Graves' hyperthyroidism and ophthalmopathy. The TCR beta CDR3 regions underwent amplification using RNA transcripts as the source. An initial round of RT-PCR targeting the TCR CDR3 relied on the HTBI primer set. Each CDR3 protein gets one entry after TCRdb re-called the multiplex PCR reads with MiXCR. The sample shows 550,000 to 700,000 distinct CDR3 sequences, 35% to 55% of them seen only once. Sequencing was done on a sample of peripheral blood or thyroid tissue (not recorded which). These receptors all come from an adult woman with Graves' disease, either hyperthyroidism or ophthalmopathy (not recorded which).

The rearrangement links TRBV15 to TRBJ2-7, with 10 bases lining up with TRBD1. The CDR3 has 11 residues. Germline CDR1 LNHNV, CDR2 YYDKDF (reference sequence). Trimming took 5 bases from V and 9 from J; bases not matched to a gene: 1. The CDR3: CATSGDRGQYF. Written as DNA, the CDR3 is TGTGCCACCAGCGGGGACAGGGGGCAGTACTTC.

Many counts were recorded for this clonotype. The chain employs TRBV4-1 and TRBJ2-7; 13 bases map to TRBD2. The V segment lost 0 bases and the J segment 9 bases; nucleotides outside the gene matches: 11. The length of the CDR3 is 17 residues. Germline CDR1 reads MGHRA; CDR2 reads YSYEKL. The CDR3 bases are TGCGCCAGCAGCCAAGAATCGGGAGGACTAGCGGGAGTGGTGCAGTACTTC. Its translation: CASSQESGGLAGVVQYF.

This clonotype is a singleton in its sample. The chain joins TRBV12-3 or TRBV12-4 to TRBJ1-3, with a weak D call TRBD1 (6 bases). This CDR3 spans 13 amino acids. The germline V and J ends were trimmed by 6 bases and 6 bases, with 12 bases remaining between them. CDR3 coding DNA: TGTGCCAGCAGCCCCTCAGGGGTAAACACCATATATTTT. It codes for CASSPSGVNTIYF.

This clonotype occurred once. The chain is built from TRBV15 and TRBJ1-1; 7 positions agree with TRBD1. The CDR3 is 15 residues long. The J segment lost 2 bases and the V segment lost 0 bases, leaving 3 bases of the junction unmatched. Germline values: CDR1 LNHNV, CDR2 YYDKDF (reference sequence). The CDR3 nucleotides are TGTGCCACCAGCAGAGAACGACAGGGAAACACTGAAGCTTTCTTT. Encoded protein: CATSRERQGNTEAFF.

This clonotype appeared many times. V gene TRBV15 combines with J gene TRBJ1-3; TRBD1 is a possible D gene (5 bases). Trimming cost V 0 bases and J 1 base, with 7 bases left between them. CDR1 is LNHNV, CDR2 YYDKDF, per germline (reference sequence). The CDR3 length is 15 residues. CDR3 DNA: TGTGCCACCAGCAGAGAGGGGGTTTCTGGAAACACCATATATTTT. It codes for CATSREGVSGNTIYF.

The genes are TRBV19 and TRBJ1-5, with D possibly being TRBD1 (5 bases). The CDR3 runs to 13 residues. Trimming took 2 bases from V and 9 from J, leaving 11 bases between them. The germline CDR1 and CDR2 sequences are LNHDA and SQIVND (reference sequence). The CDR3 DNA follows: TGTGCCAGTAGTATATCTGCGGGGCGGCCCCAGCATTTT. Amino acids: CASSISAGRPQHF.

There are a few counts of this clonotype. This chain links TRBV6-5 with TRBJ1-2; 7 bases agree with TRBD1. Germline CDR1 is MNHEY and CDR2 is SVGAGI. CDR3 length: 15 residues. V was pared by 5 bases and J by 4 bases, with 10 bases of the junction left unmatched. CDR3 loop: CASSPPGQNFYGYTF. The CDR3, as DNA: TGTGCCAGCAGTCCCCCGGGACAGAATTTCTATGGCTACACCTTC.

The chain joins TRBV7-9 to TRBJ1-2; D might be TRBD1 (5 bases). The CDR3 is 13 amino acids. Per the germline V gene, CDR1 is SEHNR and CDR2 is FQNEAQ (reference sequence). Between the trimmed V and J ends, which lost 5 bases and 8 bases, there was a span of 15 bases. The CDR3 DNA is TGTGCCAGCAGCGGACAAGACAGAACGGGCTACACCTTC. Translated: CASSGQDRTGYTF. The complete variable domain, with remaining parts taken from reference TRBV7-9 and TRBJ1-2, reads DTGVSQNPRHKITKRGQNVTFRCDPISEHNRLYWYRQTLGQGPEFLTYFQNEAQLEKSRLLSDRFSAERPKGSFSTLEIQRTEQGDSAMYLCASSGQDRTGYTFGSGTRLTVV.

This clonotype came up many times. V is TRBV24-1 and J is TRBJ2-2; tentative D call: TRBD2 (5 bases). Germline CDR1 reads KGHDR; CDR2 reads SFDVKD. The CDR3 sequence is 14 residues long. Trimming took 1 base from V and 6 from J, leaving 8 bases between them. DNA of the CDR3: TGTGCCACCAGTGATTTCAAGGGAGCCGGGGAGCTGTTTTTT. It codes for CATSDFKGAGELFF.

This clonotype was picked up many times. The genes are TRBV6-6 and TRBJ1-1; possibly TRBD1 for D (5 bases). Per the germline V gene, CDR1 is MNHNY and CDR2 is SVGAGI (reference sequence). V was trimmed by 8 bases and J by 8 bases, leaving 18 bases between them. The length of the CDR3 is 13 residues. The CDR3 sequence is CASRREGRGEAFF. For the CDR3, the DNA is TGTGCCAGCCGCAGGGAGGGGCGGGGAGAAGCTTTCTTT.

Worth noting for this clonotype: The junction differs from germline at one of its ends, possibly a read error. The chain carries TRBV7-3 and TRBJ1-2, with a tentative D call TRBD1 (6 bases). The CDR3 is made up of 11 amino acids. From germline, CDR1 is SGHTA and CDR2 FQGTGA. CDR3 nucleotides: TGTGCCAGCAGCTTAGACAGGAGCTACTACTTC. Its translation is CASSLDRSYYF.

The chain combines TRBV7-9 with TRBJ2-2, with D perhaps TRBD2 (5 bases). Trimming pared 3 bases from V and 5 bases from J, leaving 16 bases between. The germline V gene encodes CDR1 SEHNR and CDR2 FQNEAQ (reference sequence). This CDR3 has 16 residues. In nucleotides, the CDR3 is TGTGCCAGCAGCTTGGTAGCGAGGGCTCTTACCGGGGAGCTGTTTTTT. Its translation: CASSLVARALTGELFF. Together with reference TRBV7-9 and TRBJ2-2, the CDR3 gives the full variable domain: DTGVSQNPRHKITKRGQNVTFRCDPISEHNRLYWYRQTLGQGPEFLTYFQNEAQLEKSRLLSDRFSAERPKGSFSTLEIQRTEQGDSAMYLCASSLVARALTGELFFGEGSRLTVL.

This clonotype was counted between two and nine times. V gene TRBV7-6 combines with J gene TRBJ1-3, with D uncertain. The germline V gene encodes CDR1 SGHVS and CDR2 FNYEAQ. The V end was cut by 6 bases, the J end by 0 bases, with 9 bases between. This CDR3 spans 14 amino acids. CDR3 bases: TGTGCCAGCAGTGGAACCAGCTCTGGAAACACCATATATTTT. This codes for CASSGTSSGNTIYF.

Comments on this clonotype: A junction end diverges from the germline sequence, so it may reflect a read error. This chain links TRBV10-3 with TRBJ2-2, with a weak D call TRBD2 (5 bases). The germline V gene encodes CDR1 ENHRY and CDR2 SYGVKD. This CDR3 spans 14 amino acids. DNA for the CDR3: TGTGCCACCACCGCATCGACTTCCCCCGGGGAGTTGTTTTTT. Its protein is CATTASTSPGELFF.

This clonotype occurred many times. This rearrangement joins TRBV7-9 to TRBJ1-5; 8 nucleotides match TRBD1. The CDR3 spans 16 residues. J gave up 5 bases and V 3 bases, and 9 bases lay outside the gene matches. Germline assignment: CDR1 SEHNR and CDR2 FQNEAQ (reference sequence). This CDR3 reads CASSLWGPRGHQPQHF. CDR3 nucleotides: TGTGCCAGCAGCTTGTGGGGACCCAGGGGGCATCAGCCCCAGCATTTT.

As regards this clonotype: In this CDR3 the conserved last residue, phenylalanine or tryptophan, is missing, so a read error is likely. The DNA is omitted, as the CDR3 cannot be located on it reliably, and the CDR3 follows TCRdb's listing. This sequence joins TRBV7-9 and TRBJ1-2. Germline V CDR1 and CDR2: SEHNR, FQNEAQ (reference sequence). The CDR3 length equals 9 residues, ends included. The CDR3 loop is CASSFSLAG.

This chain connects TRBV30 to TRBJ1-2; 8 positions agree with TRBD1. CDR3 length: 13 amino acids. Germline CDR1 is GTSNPN and CDR2 is SVGIG (reference sequence). V was clipped by 4 bases and J by 0 bases; unmatched bases: 1. The CDR3 region is CAWMTGANYGYTF. In nucleotides, the CDR3 is TGTGCCTGGATGACAGGGGCTAACTATGGCTACACCTTC.

This clonotype was seen at least ten times. Relative to the germline gene, one junction end is altered; a read error may explain this. The chain recombines TRBV5-1 with TRBJ2-2; D is unclear. The CDR3 is made up of 12 amino acids. Germline-derived CDR1 and CDR2 are SGHRS and YFSETQ. The CDR3 coding sequence is TGTGCCAGCAGCCGTCGGACCGGGGAGCTGTTTTTT. It encodes CASSRRTGELFF.

In its sample, this clonotype was seen many times. The V and J genes are TRBV29-1 and TRBJ2-7; 10 bases align to TRBD2. Germline V gene data show CDR1 as SQVTM and CDR2 as ANQGSEA. The CDR3 spans 14 residues. J was trimmed by 4 bases and V by 4 bases; bases with no gene match: 7. CDR3 residues: CSVAEAGGGYEQYF. DNA for the CDR3: TGCAGCGTTGCAGAAGCGGGAGGGGGGTACGAGCAGTACTTC.

The table lists this clonotype with many counts. The chain's CDR3 is CASSLDAGTTVGELFF. The CDR3 DNA reads TGCGCCAGCAGCTTGGATGCAGGGACGACTGTCGGGGAGCTGTTTTTT. J is TRBJ2-2 and V is TRBV5-1; either TRBD1 or TRBD2 may supply D (5 bases each). The germline gives CDR1 SGHRS, CDR2 YFSETQ. This CDR3 has 16 residues. Trimming removed 0 bases from V and 7 bases from J, with 16 bases in between.

This clonotype was observed many times. The rearrangement links TRBV13 to TRBJ2-7; D not resolved. The germline gives CDR1 PRHDT, CDR2 FYEKMQ (reference sequence). Trimming left V 4 bases short and J 2 bases short, with 12 bases between. CDR3 size: 14 residues. The chain's CDR3 is CASSSRSLTYEQYF. The CDR3 DNA follows: TGTGCCAGCAGCTCACGATCCCTGACCTACGAGCAGTACTTC.

The chain has TRBV15 and TRBJ1-1; TRBD1 matches 9 bases. V lost 2 bases and J lost 5; bases outside the gene matches: 6. Germline-derived CDR1 and CDR2 are LNHNV and YYDKDF (reference sequence). The CDR3 contains 15 residues. CDR3 region: CATSRTGTGQTEAFF. CDR3 sequence (DNA): TGTGCCACCAGCAGAACCGGGACAGGGCAGACTGAAGCTTTCTTT. The full variable domain, its missing parts supplied by reference TRBV15 and TRBJ1-1, is DAMVIQNPRYQVTQFGKPVTLSCSQTLNHNVMYWYQQKSSQAPKLLFHYYDKDFNNEADTPDNFQSRRPNTSFCFLDIRSPGLGDTAMYLCATSRTGTGQTEAFFGQGTRLTVV.

The rearrangement links TRBV5-1 to TRBJ2-5; TRBD2 is a possible D gene (5 bases). V lost 0 bases and J 9 bases, leaving 12 bases between the germline ends. The CDR3 spans 13 residues. Germline V gene data show CDR1 as SGHRS and CDR2 as YFSETQ. CDR3 bases: TGCGCCAGCAGCTTGGGGGGAGCCCAGCCCCAGTACTTC. It is translated as CASSLGGAQPQYF.

This clonotype has a count of ten or more. This chain links TRBV20-1 with TRBJ1-1; TRBD1 is a possible D gene (5 bases). Trimming pared 2 bases from V and 6 bases from J, leaving 10 bases between. Germline V gives CDR1 DFQATT, CDR2 SNEGSKA (reference sequence). The CDR3 has 12 residues. The CDR3 spells CSARRGDPEAFF. The CDR3 nucleotides are TGCAGTGCTAGACGAGGGGATCCTGAAGCTTTCTTT.

This clonotype was recorded at least ten times. V is TRBV19 and J is TRBJ2-5, with 11 positions matching TRBD1. The ends lost 0 bases at V and 4 bases at J; junction bases unmatched: 10. From germline, CDR1 is LNHDA and CDR2 SQIVND (reference sequence). This CDR3 is built from 18 residues. The CDR3 reads CASSIDSTGTGGGETQYF. The CDR3 nucleotides are TGTGCCAGTAGTATAGATTCCACCGGGACAGGGGGTGGAGAGACCCAGTACTTC.

At least ten counts were recorded for this clonotype. V and J are TRBV11-1 and TRBJ1-2; D is unclear. This CDR3 is built from 14 residues. The germline V gene encodes CDR1 SGHAT and CDR2 FQDESV (reference sequence). The germline V and J ends were trimmed by 6 bases and 0 bases, with 11 bases remaining between them. The CDR3 here is CASRFPVSNYGYTF. DNA for the CDR3: TGTGCCAGCAGGTTCCCCGTTTCTAACTATGGCTACACCTTC.

The chain combines TRBV2 with TRBJ1-2, with 7 bases fitting TRBD1. CDR3 size: 12 residues. Looked up from germline, CDR1 is SNHLY and CDR2 is FYNNEI. The trim removed 4 bases at V and 13 bases at J, leaving 9 bases unmatched. As DNA, the CDR3 is TGTGCCAGCAGTGGACAGGGAGGACTGTTCACCTTC. Amino acids: CASSGQGGLFTF.

This clonotype was counted between two and nine times. The gene calls are TRBV6-5 and TRBJ2-7; a possible D gene is TRBD2 (6 bases). Trimming pared 8 bases from V and 3 bases from J, leaving 11 bases between. Germline CDR1 and CDR2: MNHEY and SVGAGI. The CDR3 is 12 amino acids. DNA for the CDR3: TGTGCCAGCCCCTGGGACTTCTACGAGCAGTACTTC. Translated, it gives CASPWDFYEQYF.

This sequence joins TRBV20-1 and TRBJ2-5, with D possibly TRBD1 on 5 matching bases. Germline V lookup: CDR1 DFQATT, CDR2 SNEGSKA (reference sequence). The CDR3 loop spans 14 amino acids. Deletions cut 0 bases from V and 4 bases from J, with 12 bases between. The chain's CDR3 is CSARDLRQGETQYF. In DNA, the CDR3 is TGCAGTGCTAGAGACCTACGCCAGGGAGAGACCCAGTACTTC.

This clonotype showed up many times. V gene TRBV5-1 combines with J gene TRBJ2-7; D may correspond to TRBD1 or TRBD2 (5 bases each). There are 12 residues in the CDR3. Germline CDR1 is SGHRS and CDR2 is YFSETQ. The V and J ends lost 1 base and 8 bases respectively, with 10 bases between them. This CDR3 is CASSLFQGQQYF. The CDR3 DNA is TGCGCCAGCAGCTTGTTCCAGGGACAGCAGTACTTC. The whole variable domain, filled in from reference TRBV5-1 and TRBJ2-7, reads KAGVTQTPRYLIKTRGQQVTLSCSPISGHRSVSWYQQTPGQGLQFLFEYFSETQRNKGNFPGRFSGRQFSNSRSEMNVSTLELGDSALYLCASSLFQGQQYFGPGTRLTVT.

As regards this clonotype: A read error may produce the germline difference seen at one junction end. The V gene is TRBV7-2, the J gene TRBJ1-5; D perhaps matches TRBD1 (5 bases). Germline CDR1 reads SGHTA; CDR2 reads FQGNSA. CDR3 length equals 15 residues. CDR3 amino acids: CASSPEVEGLNTEAF. The CDR3 nucleotides are TGTGCCAGCAGCCCGGAGGTCGAGGGGTTGAACACTGAAGCTTTT.